The 7 T cell receptor beta chains below all came from one sample that was sequenced in a study of T cell responses to AZD1222 COVID-19 vaccine. Assay: immunoSEQ multiplex PCR; the TCRdb copy retains only in-frame clones and omits some. The sample consists of approximately 84,000 clones, around 89% of them appearing once. Material: peripheral blood, obtained 28 days after the second AZD1222 dose. Receptors originate from an adult who received the AZD1222 COVID-19 vaccine.

The rearrangement links TRBV5-1 to TRBJ2-1; 7 nucleotides line up with TRBD1. This CDR3 contains 15 residues. Germline CDR1 is SGHRS and CDR2 is YFSETQ. V shed 3 bases and J 4 bases; nucleotides not matched to a gene: 7. CDR3 residues: CASSSQGEVYNEQFF. The CDR3, as DNA: TGCGCCAGCAGCTCCCAGGGGGAAGTGTACAATGAGCAGTTCTTC.

The chain couples TRBV11-1 to TRBJ2-3; the D is unclear. This CDR3 is built from 12 residues. Germline CDR1 is SGHAT and CDR2 is FQDESV (reference sequence). The V end was cut by 4 bases, the J end by 6 bases, with 8 bases between. CDR3 region: CASSSWVDTQYF. As DNA, the CDR3 is TGTGCCAGCAGCTCCTGGGTTGATACGCAGTATTTT.

DNA of the CDR3: TGTGCCAGTAGGCCCAGGACGAGCCACGGTCAGCCCCAGCATTTT. As protein: CASRPRTSHGQPQHF. The V and J genes are TRBV19 and TRBJ1-5; D gene ambiguous. Germline CDR1 and CDR2: LNHDA and SQIVND (reference sequence). The CDR3 length is 15 residues. V shed 6 bases and J shed 6 bases, with 18 bases lying between them.

V usage is TRBV9 and J usage is TRBJ2-7; TRBD2 agrees at 9 bases. V lost 1 base to trimming and J lost 1 base; unmatched junction nucleotides: 3. The germline CDR1 and CDR2 sequences are SGDLS and YYNGEE. The CDR3 is made up of 15 amino acids. The CDR3 is CASSVSTSGSYEQYF. The CDR3, as DNA: TGTGCCAGCAGCGTATCCACTAGCGGGTCCTACGAGCAGTACTTC.

The chain is built from TRBV2 and TRBJ2-7; 7 bases are a match to TRBD1. Trimming cost V 8 bases and J 1 base; bases outside gene matches: 2. The length of the CDR3 is 12 residues. Germline lookup yields CDR1 SNHLY and CDR2 FYNNEI. CDR3: CASRDRSYEQYF. The CDR3 DNA reads TGTGCCAGCCGGGACAGATCCTACGAGCAGTACTTC.

The J gene is TRBJ1-1, the V gene TRBV11-1; TRBD1 might be the D (5 bases). Trimming left V 3 bases short and J 1 base short, with 12 bases between. Germline V CDR1 and CDR2: SGHAT, FQDESV (reference sequence). This CDR3 is 15 amino acids long. This CDR3 reads CASSFALGTNTEAFF. The DNA for the CDR3 is TGTGCCAGCAGCTTCGCCCTTGGGACGAACACTGAAGCTTTCTTT.

The gene calls are TRBV9 and TRBJ1-1; D uncertain. V gave up 4 bases and J gave up 4 bases, with 14 bases separating them. Germline lookup yields CDR1 SGDLS and CDR2 YYNGEE. The length of the CDR3 is 14 residues. The CDR3 nucleotides are TGTGCCAGCAGCTTAAGGGAGGGTGCCACTGAAGCTTTCTTT. Translated: CASSLREGATEAFF.